This is a list of T cell receptor beta chains from one sample in a study of regulatory T cells in long-lasting Graves disease. TCRdb itself ran the multiplex PCR reads through MiXCR, one entry per CDR3 protein. The repertoire holds more than 650,000 distinct CDR3 sequences, with approximately 29% as singletons. The source material was peripheral blood mononuclear cells (PBMCs), sampled when the disease was refractory, from a patient treated with antithyroid drugs. The source is a female donor with Graves disease. Both conserved end residues are part of each CDR3. A D gene is named only where the DNA matches it firmly. The size entry is marked missing in some rows and otherwise reads once, few, many or a size class.

few	-	TRBV11-2	TRBJ1-3	TGTGCCAGCAGCCTCCCGGGCAGGGCGTTTTGGGGAAACACCATATATTTT	CASSLPGRAFWGNTIYF
-	TRBD1	TRBV11-2	TRBJ1-5	TGTGCCAGCAGCTTGGACAGGGCGCAGCCCCAGCATTTT	CASSLDRAQPQHF
many	-	TRBV28	TRBJ1-6	TGTGCCAGCGGAACAGGAAATTCACCCCTCCACTTT	CASGTGNSPLHF
-	-	TRBV28	TRBJ1-2	TGTGCCAGCAGTTTGGATGAGGATGGCTACACCTTC	CASSLDEDGYTF
few	-	TRBV27	TRBJ1-1	TGTGCCAGCAGTCCCTTTGGACATAGAGAAGCTTTCTTT	CASSPFGHREAFF
-	TRBD1	TRBV7-9	TRBJ1-5	TGTGCCACCGCGCCGGGGGCACAGGGGGGGGGCCAGCCCCAGCATTTT	CATAPGAQGGGQPQHF
few	TRBD1	TRBV7-9	TRBJ2-7	TGTGCCAGCAGCTTAGCGACCGGGACGACAGGGGGTTTAAGGTCCTACGAGCAGTACTTC	CASSLATGTTGGLRSYEQYF
-	-	TRBV6-9	TRBJ1-2	TGTGCCAGCAGTTACGGAGTAGGGAAAGGCTATGGCTACACCTTC	CASSYGVGKGYGYTF
-	TRBD1	TRBV12-3/TRBV12-4	TRBJ1-2	TGTGCCAGCAGCCCTCTCCCTGGGGGGACAGTTCGGAACTATGGCTACACCTTC	CASSPLPGGTVRNYGYTF
-	-	TRBV10-3	TRBJ1-2	TGTGCCATCAGTGACCTCAGGGCTGCCAACACCTTC	CAISDLRAANTF
-	TRBD1	TRBV5-1	TRBJ1-1	TGCGCCAGCAGCAACCCCAGGGGGCGGATGGACACTGAAGCTTTCTTT	CASSNPRGRMDTEAFF
few	TRBD2	TRBV20-1	TRBJ2-1	TGCAGTCCCGGGACTACGCACAGTGAGCAGTTCTTC	CSPGTTHSEQFF
-	-	TRBV3-1	TRBJ2-5	TGTGCCAGCAGCCAAGATCGGGGGAGAGAGACCCAGTACTTC	CASSQDRGRETQYF
many	TRBD1	TRBV6-1	TRBJ1-4	TGTGCCAGCAGTACCGGGACAGGGGGCGAAAAACTGTTTTTT	CASSTGTGGEKLFF
-	-	TRBV5-1	TRBJ2-7	TGCGCCAGCAGCTTGTCGGGCGGGAAGGCCTACGAGCAGTACTTC	CASSLSGGKAYEQYF
-	TRBD2	TRBV12-3/TRBV12-4	TRBJ2-2	TGTGCCAGCAGTTTGGGACTGGCGGGAGGGGGCGGGGAGCTGTTTTTT	CASSLGLAGGGGELFF
-	TRBD1	TRBV29-1	TRBJ1-2	TGCAGCGACAAGGGACAGACATATGGCTACACCTTC	CSDKGQTYGYTF
many	-	TRBV2	TRBJ1-5	TGTGCCAGCAGTGCGGAGGGAGGAAATCAGCCCCAGCATTTT	CASSAEGGNQPQHF
few	-	TRBV5-6	TRBJ2-5	TGTGCCAGCAGCTTTCCGTCCCAAGAGACCCAGTACTTC	CASSFPSQETQYF
-	TRBD1	TRBV6-1	TRBJ1-2	TGTGCCAGCAGTGGGCTGGGACAGTCTAACTATGGCTACACCTTC	CASSGLGQSNYGYTF
-	-	TRBV5-4	TRBJ2-7	TGTGCCAGCAGCTTAGCGGACCGTAGCTCCTACGAGCAGTACTTC	CASSLADRSSYEQYF
few	TRBD1	TRBV20-1	TRBJ2-4	TGCAGTGCGGGGACAGGGGGTATAGCCAAAAACATTCAGTACTTC	CSAGTGGIAKNIQYF
-	TRBD1	TRBV11-2	TRBJ2-1	TGTGCCAGCAGCTTTGGACAGGGGGTCCTTGAGCAGTTCTTC	CASSFGQGVLEQFF
-	TRBD1	TRBV3-1	TRBJ1-5	TGTGCCAGCAGCAGAGAACAGGGGAATCAGCCCCAGCATTTT	CASSREQGNQPQHF
many	TRBD1	TRBV28	TRBJ1-2	TGTGCCAGCAGTTTAGTATCGTGGCCGGAGGGGGCCTATGGCTACACCTTC	CASSLVSWPEGAYGYTF
-	-	TRBV6-1	TRBJ1-5	TGTGCCAGCGGGGGGGGGGCGCAGTTTAGCAATCAGCCCCAGCATTTT	CASGGGAQFSNQPQHF
few	-	TRBV7-2	TRBJ2-7	TGTGCCAGCAGCGCACGGGACGGACCCTACGAGCAGTACTTC	CASSARDGPYEQYF
few	-	TRBV18	TRBJ1-2	TGTGCCAGCTCACCGGCCTTGGGGGTCGGCTACACCTTC	CASSPALGVGYTF
-	-	TRBV6-1	TRBJ2-3	TGTGCCACCGAGCGGGGCACAGATACGCAGTATTTT	CATERGTDTQYF
few	TRBD1	TRBV10-3	TRBJ1-4	TGTGCAACCGCGATCGGGGACAGCATTCGTGAAAAACTGTTTTTT	CATAIGDSIREKLFF
-	TRBD2	TRBV5-1	TRBJ2-7	TGCGCCAGCAGCTTGGAACCTAGCGGGGGGAGGGAGGGCGAGCAGTACTTC	CASSLEPSGGREGEQYF
-	TRBD2	TRBV20-1	TRBJ2-5	TGCAGTGCGACTAGCGGGAGAGGAGTGGGAGAGACCCAGTACTTC	CSATSGRGVGETQYF
few	TRBD1	TRBV3-1	TRBJ1-5	TGTGCCAGCAGCCAAACACAGGGGGCCGGCAATCAGCCCCAGCATTTT	CASSQTQGAGNQPQHF
many	-	TRBV6-5	TRBJ1-5	TGTGCCAGCAGTTCGGGACAAGGGTGGGGCAATCAGCCCCAGCATTTT	CASSSGQGWGNQPQHF
-	TRBD1	TRBV2	TRBJ1-1	TGTGCCACCGGGGACAGGGAGGACACTGAAGCTTCCTTT	CATGDREDTEASF
-	-	TRBV19	TRBJ2-7	TGTGCCAGTAGTATCCGGTTCGCGACAGGAGCCGAGCAGTACTTC	CASSIRFATGAEQYF
-	-	TRBV2	TRBJ2-1	TGTGCCAGCATCCAGGGCAGTTCCTCCTACAATGAGCAGTTCTTC	CASIQGSSSYNEQFF
-	-	TRBV7-9	TRBJ2-5	TGTGCCAGCAGCTTGCCTCCGGGAGAGACCCAGTACTTC	CASSLPPGETQYF